The 21 T cell receptor beta chains below were found in one sample sequenced in a study of blood T cell repertoires in COVID-19. TCRdb's table, derived via immunoSEQ multiplex PCR, lists solely in-frame clones and lacks some. The sample includes 250,000 to 350,000 clones, roughly nine tenths of them seen just once. Source material: PBMCs or T cells enriched from blood (not recorded which). These receptors originate from a woman aged 40 to 50 who had recovered from COVID-19.

The J gene is TRBJ2-5, the V gene TRBV19; maybe TRBD1 (5 bases). The CDR3 totals 14 residues. CDR1 and CDR2 (germline): LNHDA, SQIVND (reference sequence). Trimming removed 3 bases from V and 2 bases from J, with 10 bases in between. DNA of the CDR3: TGTGCCAGTAGTATGGGGCTAGGTCAAGAGACCCAGTACTTC. Translation gives CASSMGLGQETQYF.

This clone has more than one count but fewer than ten. The chain recombines TRBV27 with TRBJ1-4, with 7 bases identical to TRBD1. Per the germline V gene, CDR1 is MNHEY and CDR2 is SMNVEV (reference sequence). The CDR3 is 18 amino acids. Germline trimming cut 3 bases from V and 8 bases from J; bases unmatched to any gene: 18. CDR3 DNA: TGTGCCAGCAGTTTTAAAGGTCCCCGCGCAGGGGGAAAGGAAAAACTGTTTTTT. Translating it yields CASSFKGPRAGGKEKLFF.

The chain carries TRBV5-6 and TRBJ1-3, with a tentative D call TRBD1 (5 bases). Germline V gene data show CDR1 as SGHDT and CDR2 as YYEEEE. CDR3 length: 14 amino acids. Trimming took off 7 bases at V and 10 bases at J, with 21 bases between the two ends. CDR3 coding DNA: TGTGCCAGCCGCAAAATGGGGCAGACGCGGACCATATATTTT. It specifies CASRKMGQTRTIYF.

The CDR3 sequence is CASSGGPTGLNTGELFF. CDR3 sequence (DNA): TGTGCCAGCAGCGGGGGCCCGACAGGTTTGAACACCGGGGAGCTGTTTTTT. This rearrangement joins TRBV9 to TRBJ2-2; a possible D gene is TRBD1 (6 bases). Trimming removed 3 bases from V and 1 base from J, with 16 bases in between. In germline, CDR1 is SGDLS, CDR2 YYNGEE. The CDR3 is 17 residues long.

V and J are TRBV11-2 and TRBJ1-4; 7 bases match TRBD1. CDR3 length: 16 residues. Germline V gene lookup returns CDR1 SGHAT and CDR2 FQNNGV. Germline trimming cut 5 bases from V and 0 bases from J; bases unmatched to any gene: 6. The CDR3 spells CASSTRDRATNEKLFF. In DNA, the CDR3 is TGTGCCAGCAGCACAAGGGACAGAGCAACTAATGAAAAACTGTTTTTT.

The chain joins TRBV5-1 to TRBJ2-3, with D hard to call. This CDR3 region has 15 residues. Germline lookup yields CDR1 SGHRS and CDR2 YFSETQ. Trimming stripped 4 bases from V and 2 bases from J, with 14 bases between. The DNA of the CDR3 is TGCGCCAGCAGCCTGGGTGCAGGCCACACAGATACGCAGTATTTT. Amino acid sequence: CASSLGAGHTDTQYF.

The chain is built from TRBV4-3 and TRBJ2-2, with 7 bases identical to TRBD2. Looked up from germline, CDR1 is LGHNA and CDR2 is YSLEER. The CDR3 totals 14 residues. The trim removed 4 bases at V and 5 bases at J, leaving 4 bases unmatched. The CDR3 here is CASSLWGGTGELFF. Here the CDR3 DNA reads TGCGCCAGCAGCCTCTGGGGGGGGACCGGGGAGCTGTTTTTT.

The V call is TRBV27, the J call TRBJ1-2; possible D gene TRBD1, 5 bases. This CDR3 spans 13 amino acids. V lost 5 bases and J 2 bases, leaving 9 bases between the germline ends. CDR1 is MNHEY and CDR2 is SMNVEV in the germline V gene (reference sequence). CDR3 sequence (DNA): TGTGCCAGCAGTCTAGACAGAAACTATGGCTACACCTTC. Its protein product is CASSLDRNYGYTF.

This chain links TRBV6-5 with TRBJ1-5; D not resolved. Trimming removed 0 bases from V and 4 bases from J, with 7 bases in between. CDR1 and CDR2 from the germline V gene are MNHEY and SVGAGI. The CDR3 has 14 residues. CDR3 in DNA: TGTGCCAGCAGTTACTCGAGAGGGAATCAGCCCCAGCATTTT. This codes for CASSYSRGNQPQHF.

V gene TRBV6-6 combines with J gene TRBJ2-7, with 7 bases fitting TRBD2. The CDR3 is 15 amino acids. J was trimmed by 3 bases and V by 1 base; bases with no gene match: 6. Germline V CDR1 and CDR2: MNHNY, SVGAGI (reference sequence). For the CDR3, the DNA is TGTGCCAGCAGTTACTGGGGAGGGAGCGGCTACGAGCAGTACTTC. Its translation: CASSYWGGSGYEQYF.

The gene calls are TRBV15 and TRBJ1-1, with D unclear. This CDR3 has 14 amino acids. With 0 bases removed from V and 1 base from J, the gap between germline ends came to 6 bases. CDR1 and CDR2 (germline): LNHNV, YYDKDF (reference sequence). In DNA form, the CDR3 reads TGTGCCACCAGCAGAGATATAGCGAACACTGAAGCTTTCTTT. Translating gives CATSRDIANTEAFF.

The V gene is TRBV11-2, the J gene TRBJ2-1; unclear D gene. CDR1 and CDR2 from the germline V gene are SGHAT and FQNNGV. Between the trimmed V and J ends, which lost 1 base and 8 bases, there was a span of 9 bases. CDR3 length: 13 amino acids. The CDR3 sequence: CASSLVVVYEQFF. The CDR3 nucleotides read TGTGCCAGCAGCTTAGTGGTAGTGTATGAGCAGTTCTTC.

This clone was seen a few times. The CDR3 DNA reads as TGTGCCAGCAGCCTTCAGGGTCTCAACTATGGCTACACCTTC. It translates to CASSLQGLNYGYTF. The chain is built from TRBV7-2 and TRBJ1-2, with a weak D call TRBD1 (5 bases). Trimming stripped 5 bases from V and 2 bases from J, with 12 bases between. Germline V gene sequence: CDR1 SGHTA, CDR2 FQGNSA. CDR3 size: 14 residues.

The chain carries TRBV4-3 and TRBJ2-1, with unresolved D. CDR3 length: 14 residues. V lost 1 base and J 8 bases, leaving 12 bases between the germline ends. Germline V gives CDR1 LGHNA, CDR2 YSLEER. The CDR3 protein is CASSQVGDWDEQFF. The CDR3 DNA is TGCGCCAGCAGCCAAGTGGGTGACTGGGATGAGCAGTTCTTC.

CDR3: CASSLDGGGSREGETQYF. CDR3 coding DNA: TGTGCCAGCAGCTTAGATGGAGGCGGGTCAAGGGAAGGAGAGACCCAGTACTTC. V and J are TRBV11-2 and TRBJ2-5; TRBD2 is a possible D gene (5 bases). The V end lost 0 bases, the J end lost 4 bases, and 21 bases lay between the germline ends. The CDR3 length is 18 residues. CDR1 SGHAT and CDR2 FQNNGV come from the germline V gene.

The rearrangement links TRBV9 to TRBJ1-1; no reliable D call. Trimming removed 4 bases from V and 5 bases from J, with 12 bases in between. Germline V lookup: CDR1 SGDLS, CDR2 YYNGEE. This CDR3 region has 13 residues. The chain's CDR3 is CASSPPIITEAFF. The CDR3 bases are TGTGCCAGCAGCCCCCCTATAATAACTGAAGCTTTCTTT.

V and J are TRBV7-9 and TRBJ1-2, with TRBD1 as a possible D gene (6 bases). The CDR3 is 14 amino acids. V gave up 5 bases and J gave up 5 bases, with 15 bases separating them. CDR1 SEHNR and CDR2 FQNEAQ come from the germline V gene (reference sequence). The CDR3 loop is CASSNRDTTYGYTF. DNA for the CDR3: TGTGCCAGCAGCAACCGGGACACCACTTATGGCTACACCTTC.

V gene TRBV7-2 combines with J gene TRBJ1-1; D not certain. This CDR3 spans 14 amino acids. In germline, CDR1 is SGHTA, CDR2 FQGNSA. V lost 8 bases, J lost 1 base, and 14 bases lay in between. CDR3 sequence: CASLSRRGNTEAFF. DNA for the CDR3: TGTGCCAGCTTGAGTCGGCGGGGGAACACTGAAGCTTTCTTT.

V usage is TRBV4-1 and J usage is TRBJ2-7; TRBD1 matches 10 bases. The CDR3 runs to 15 residues. CDR1 is MGHRA and CDR2 is YSYEKL in the germline V gene. Trimming removed 1 base from V and 7 bases from J; junction bases left unmatched: 7. The CDR3 coding sequence is TGCGCCAGCAGCCAAGTTGGGACAGGGGCCCTAGAGCAGTACTTC. It is translated as CASSQVGTGALEQYF.

This chain uses TRBV15 with TRBJ2-5, with 12 nucleotides matching TRBD2. Germline V gene sequence: CDR1 LNHNV, CDR2 YYDKDF (reference sequence). There are 17 residues in the CDR3. J lost 4 bases, V lost 1 base, and 7 bases had no gene match. The CDR3 coding sequence is TGTGCCACCAGCAGAGGGGCTAGCGGGAGGGCCATAGAGACCCAGTACTTC. Amino acid sequence: CATSRGASGRAIETQYF.

This chain joins TRBV4-3 and TRBJ1-1; D perhaps matches TRBD1 (6 bases). The V and J ends lost 1 base and 2 bases respectively, with 14 bases between them. This CDR3 comprises 16 residues. Per the germline V gene, CDR1 is LGHNA and CDR2 is YSLEER. The CDR3 sequence is CASSQGPGQPNTEAFF. The CDR3 bases are TGCGCCAGCAGCCAAGGTCCGGGACAACCAAACACTGAAGCTTTCTTT.